This T cell receptor (beta chain) was observed in a study of cytomegalovirus exposure and HLA in healthy donors. PCR involved 60 Vbeta and 13 Jbeta primers. TCRdb's table, derived via immunoSEQ multiplex PCR, lists solely in-frame clones and lacks some. The data hold more than 70,000 clones, with roughly 72% observed a single time. The sample consisted of PBMCs. The sequence was collected from a man between 25 and 39 years old in good health and CMV-seropositive.

In nucleotides, the CDR3 is TGCGCCAGCAGCTTGTATACAGGGAGGGCCACTGAAGCTTTCTTT. This gives the protein CASSLYTGRATEAFF. The rearrangement joins TRBV5-1 to TRBJ1-1, with D maybe TRBD1 (6 bases). With 1 base removed from V and 4 bases from J, the gap between germline ends came to 14 bases. The length of the CDR3 is 15 residues. Germline V gene lookup returns CDR1 SGHRS and CDR2 YFSETQ.